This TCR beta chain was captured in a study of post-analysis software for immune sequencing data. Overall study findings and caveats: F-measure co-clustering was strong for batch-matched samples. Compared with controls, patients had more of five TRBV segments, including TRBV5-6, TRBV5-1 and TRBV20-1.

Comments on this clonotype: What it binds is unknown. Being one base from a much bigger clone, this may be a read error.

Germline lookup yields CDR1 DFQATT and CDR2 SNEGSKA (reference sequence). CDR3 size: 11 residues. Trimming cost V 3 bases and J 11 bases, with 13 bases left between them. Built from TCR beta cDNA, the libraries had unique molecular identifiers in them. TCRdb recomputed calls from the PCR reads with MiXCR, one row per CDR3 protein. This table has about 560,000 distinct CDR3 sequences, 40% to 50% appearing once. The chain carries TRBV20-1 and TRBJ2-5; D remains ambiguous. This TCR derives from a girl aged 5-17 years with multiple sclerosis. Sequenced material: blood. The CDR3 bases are TGCAGTGCTAGCCCTCTAGGAGAGCAGTACTTC. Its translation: CSASPLGEQYF.